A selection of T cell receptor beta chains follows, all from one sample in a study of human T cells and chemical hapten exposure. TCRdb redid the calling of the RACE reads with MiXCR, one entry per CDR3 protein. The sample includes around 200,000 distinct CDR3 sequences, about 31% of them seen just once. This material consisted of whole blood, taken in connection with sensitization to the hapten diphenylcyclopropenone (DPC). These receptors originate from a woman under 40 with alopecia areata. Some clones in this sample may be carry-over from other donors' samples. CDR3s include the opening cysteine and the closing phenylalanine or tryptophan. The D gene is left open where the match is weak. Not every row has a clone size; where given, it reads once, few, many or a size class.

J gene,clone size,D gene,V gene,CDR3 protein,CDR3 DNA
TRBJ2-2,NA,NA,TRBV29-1,CSARSYTGELFF,TGCAGCGCGAGGTCGTACACCGGGGAGCTGTTTTTT
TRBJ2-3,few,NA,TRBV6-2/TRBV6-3,CASVPRATDTQYF,TGTGCCAGCGTTCCCAGGGCGACAGATACGCAGTATTTT
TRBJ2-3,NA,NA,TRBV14,CASSPLGTDHTDTQYF,TGTGCCAGCAGCCCCTTGGGCACAGATCACACAGATACGCAGTATTTT
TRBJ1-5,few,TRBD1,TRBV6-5,CASSPNSGGGNQPQHF,TGTGCCAGCAGCCCCAATTCAGGGGGAGGCAATCAGCCCCAGCATTTT
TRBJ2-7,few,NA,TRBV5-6,CASTRDTSSYEQYF,TGTGCCAGCACCAGAGACACGAGCTCCTACGAGCAGTACTTC
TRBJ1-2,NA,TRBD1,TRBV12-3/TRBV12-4,CASTRSLVQGAVGYTF,TGTGCCAGCACTAGGTCCCTGGTACAGGGGGCGGTTGGCTACACCTTC
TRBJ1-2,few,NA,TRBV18,CASSPQGPFNYGYTF,TGTGCCAGCTCACCTCAGGGGCCCTTTAACTATGGCTACACCTTC
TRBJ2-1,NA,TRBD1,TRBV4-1,CASSQEEGTGSYNEQFF,TGCGCCAGCAGCCAAGAGGAGGGGACAGGGTCCTACAATGAGCAGTTCTTC
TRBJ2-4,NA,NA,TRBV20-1,CSARGLAQLAKNIQYF,TGCAGTGCTAGAGGGCTAGCGCAGCTAGCCAAAAACATTCAGTACTTC
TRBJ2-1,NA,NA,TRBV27,CASSSFTGNRRNEQFF,TGTGCCAGCAGTTCTTTCACAGGGAACAGACGCAATGAGCAGTTCTTC
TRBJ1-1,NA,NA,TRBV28,CASSLTGIYEAFF,TGTGCCAGCAGTTTAACAGGGATTTATGAAGCTTTCTTT
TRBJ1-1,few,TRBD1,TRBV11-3,CASSPGQGYTEAFF,TGTGCCAGCAGCCCAGGACAGGGTTACACTGAAGCTTTCTTT
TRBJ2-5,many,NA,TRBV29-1,CSVEVGGAETQYF,TGCAGCGTTGAGGTGGGGGGCGCGGAGACCCAGTACTTC
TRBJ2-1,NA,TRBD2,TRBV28,CASSLRSSGRIVNEQFF,TGTGCCAGCAGTTTGAGATCTAGCGGGAGGATCGTCAATGAGCAGTTCTTC
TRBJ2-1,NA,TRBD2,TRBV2,CASSPRTSMNEQFF,TGTGCCAGCAGTCCTCGGACTAGCATGAATGAGCAGTTCTTC
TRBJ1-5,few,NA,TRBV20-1,CSAPKPGYSNQPQHF,TGCAGTGCTCCCAAACCGGGGTATAGCAATCAGCCCCAGCATTTT
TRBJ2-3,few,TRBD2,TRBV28,CASRSRRGGGDTQYF,TGTGCCAGCAGATCCCGGCGGGGGGGTGGAGATACGCAGTATTTT
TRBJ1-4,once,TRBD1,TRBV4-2,CASSQGTQGGEKLFF,TGTGCCAGCAGCCAAGGGACCCAGGGGGGCGAAAAACTGTTTTTT
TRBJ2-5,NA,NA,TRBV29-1,CSVFFQTGQYF,TGCAGCGTTTTTTTCCAGACAGGCCAGTACTTC
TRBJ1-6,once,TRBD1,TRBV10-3,CAISESRPGTENSPLHF,TGTGCCATCAGTGAGTCTAGACCGGGGACAGAGAATTCACCCCTCCACTTT
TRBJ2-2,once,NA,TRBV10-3,CAIGDGRAGELFF,TGTGCCATCGGTGACGGCAGGGCCGGGGAGCTGTTTTTT
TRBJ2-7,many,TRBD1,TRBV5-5,CASSLVHMDRVIYEQYF,TGTGCCAGCAGCTTGGTCCATATGGACAGGGTAATCTACGAGCAGTACTTC
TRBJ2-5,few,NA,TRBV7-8,CASSTERRVQETQYF,TGTGCCAGCAGCACCGAGCGGCGGGTCCAAGAGACCCAGTACTTC
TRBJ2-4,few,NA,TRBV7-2,CASSFMIAKNIQYF,TGTGCCAGCAGCTTTATGATAGCCAAAAACATTCAGTACTTC
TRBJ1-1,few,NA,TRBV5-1,CASSLRENTEAFF,TGCGCCAGCAGCTTGAGGGAGAACACTGAAGCTTTCTTT
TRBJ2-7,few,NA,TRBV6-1,CASSAIRGASYEQYF,TGTGCCAGCAGTGCCATTCGAGGGGCCTCCTACGAGCAGTACTTC
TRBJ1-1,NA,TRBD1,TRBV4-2,CASSQKGDRGLTEAFF,TGTGCCAGCAGCCAAAAGGGGGACAGGGGTTTAACTGAAGCTTTCTTT
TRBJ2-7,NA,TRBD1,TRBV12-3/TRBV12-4,CASGEPGQGAREQYF,TGTGCCAGCGGGGAACCGGGACAGGGGGCGCGCGAGCAGTACTTC
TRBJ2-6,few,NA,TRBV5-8,CASSPNRQPPSSGANVLTF,TGTGCCAGCAGCCCCAACCGACAGCCACCCAGCTCTGGGGCCAACGTCCTGACTTTC
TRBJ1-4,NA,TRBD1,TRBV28,CASSKQGAREKLFF,TGTGCCAGCAGTAAACAGGGGGCGAGAGAAAAACTGTTTTTT
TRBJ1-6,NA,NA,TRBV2,CASSEVADNSPLHF,TGTGCCAGCAGTGAAGTCGCTGACAATTCACCCCTCCACTTT
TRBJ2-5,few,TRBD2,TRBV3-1,CASKASGSQETQYF,TGTGCCAGCAAGGCGAGCGGGAGCCAAGAGACCCAGTACTTC
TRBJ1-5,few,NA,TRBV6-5,CASSYTGLEPQHF,TGTGCCAGCAGTTACACAGGGTTGGAGCCCCAGCATTTT
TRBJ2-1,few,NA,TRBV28,CASSLGGINEQFF,TGTGCCAGCAGTTTAGGGGGGATCAATGAGCAGTTCTTC